These 16 T cell receptor beta chains originate from one sample sequenced in a study of early T cells in non-severe SARS-CoV-2 infection. TCRdb reanalysed the 5' RACE reads using MiXCR and keeps one entry per CDR3 protein. The sample has about 67,000 distinct CDR3 sequences; 11% are singletons. The sequenced sample was whole blood. The receptors originated from an adult who was a healthcare worker with PCR-confirmed SARS-CoV-2 infection or an uninfected control (not recorded which).

In its sample, this clonotype was seen many times. This CDR3 reads CASSPDRLRTGELFF. The CDR3 region has the DNA TGTGCCAGCAGCCCGGACAGGCTTCGCACCGGGGAGCTGTTTTTT. The chain employs TRBV7-9 and TRBJ2-2, with TRBD1 identical over 7 bases. With 5 bases clipped from V and 4 bases from J, the junction kept 7 bases outside the gene matches. CDR3 length: 15 amino acids. Germline values: CDR1 SEHNR, CDR2 FQNEAQ (reference sequence). Filled out from reference TRBV7-9 and TRBJ2-2, the complete variable domain reads DTGVSQNPRHKITKRGQNVTFRCDPISEHNRLYWYRQTLGQGPEFLTYFQNEAQLEKSRLLSDRFSAERPKGSFSTLEIQRTEQGDSAMYLCASSPDRLRTGELFFGEGSRLTVL.

A few counts support this clonotype. The V call is TRBV20-1, the J call TRBJ1-4; no firm D call. Germline CDR1 DFQATT, CDR2 SNEGSKA (reference sequence). Trimming left V 4 bases short and J 8 bases short, with 20 bases between. CDR3 size: 15 residues. CDR3 in amino acids: CSAKNSAGSVEKLFF. In DNA, the CDR3 is TGCAGTGCTAAAAACTCGGCAGGTTCCGTGGAAAAACTGTTTTTT.

This clonotype was recorded many times. This chain joins TRBV7-9 and TRBJ1-1, with a weak D call TRBD1 (5 bases). CDR1 and CDR2 (germline): SEHNR, FQNEAQ (reference sequence). This CDR3 contains 13 residues. The ends were cut back, 6 bases at V and 6 bases at J, with 14 bases in the middle. CDR3 nucleotides: TGTGCCAGCAGTCACGGGATGGGGGCTGAAGCTTTCTTT. It codes for CASSHGMGAEAFF.

The chain joins TRBV7-3 to TRBJ2-3, with 8 bases aligning to TRBD2. This CDR3 is 16 amino acids long. J lost 4 bases, V lost 5 bases, and 11 bases had no gene match. Germline lookup yields CDR1 SGHTA and CDR2 FQGTGA. The CDR3 reads CASSPLSGRAADTQYF. CDR3 nucleotides: TGTGCCAGCAGCCCCCTCAGCGGGAGAGCGGCAGATACGCAGTATTTT.

There are many counts of this clonotype. V usage is TRBV19 and J usage is TRBJ2-1, with 10 bases identical to TRBD1. The junction had 10 bases not matched to a gene; V was cut back by 5 bases and J by 9 bases. The CDR3 has 15 amino acids. Germline CDR1 LNHDA, CDR2 SQIVND (reference sequence). The CDR3 DNA is TGTGCCAGTAGTGGACCGGGACAGGGGTTGGGTGAGCAGTTCTTC. Translation: CASSGPGQGLGEQFF.

The V gene is TRBV7-9, the J gene TRBJ2-2, with 7 positions matching TRBD2. Germline V CDR1 and CDR2: SEHNR, FQNEAQ (reference sequence). The CDR3 contains 16 residues. Trimming took 2 bases from V and 6 from J; bases not matched to a gene: 9. Written as DNA, the CDR3 is TGTGCCAGCAGCTTATCTGCTTCCGCGGGGGCCGGGGAGCTGTTTTTT. Translating gives CASSLSASAGAGELFF.

There are many counts of this clonotype. The chain has TRBV3-1 and TRBJ1-4; a weak D match, TRBD1 (5 bases). The V end lost 6 bases, the J end lost 5 bases, and 13 bases lay between the germline ends. The CDR3 has 14 amino acids. CDR1 and CDR2 from the germline V gene are LGHDT and YNNKEL (reference sequence). CDR3 amino acids: CASRDNRKNEKLFF. As DNA, the CDR3 is TGTGCCAGCAGGGACAACCGGAAGAATGAAAAACTGTTTTTT.

A few counts support this clonotype. This chain uses TRBV7-9 with TRBJ2-7; 7 bases agree with TRBD2. J lost 0 bases, V lost 5 bases, and 4 bases had no gene match. CDR3 size: 14 residues. In germline, CDR1 is SEHNR, CDR2 FQNEAQ (reference sequence). CDR3 coding DNA: TGTGCCAGCAGCCCACGGGACTACTCCTACGAGCAGTACTTC. Encoded protein: CASSPRDYSYEQYF.

This clonotype was seen a few times. This chain uses TRBV5-1 with TRBJ2-1; D may be TRBD1 (6 bases). The V end lost 0 bases, the J end lost 8 bases, and 18 bases lay between the germline ends. The CDR3 runs 16 residues. Germline V lookup: CDR1 SGHRS, CDR2 YFSETQ. CDR3 DNA sequence: TGCGCCAGCAGCTTGGGAGGGGGAGCGGCCCTCTATGAGCAGTTCTTC. Translation gives CASSLGGGAALYEQFF.

This clonotype was counted a single time. The chain links TRBV5-4 to TRBJ2-5, with D unclear. Germline V lookup: CDR1 SGHNT, CDR2 YYREEE (reference sequence). Trimming pared 4 bases from V and 1 base from J, leaving 8 bases between. This CDR3 contains 13 residues. Here the CDR3 reads CASSIDFQETQYF. The CDR3 DNA reads TGTGCCAGCAGCATCGACTTCCAAGAGACCCAGTACTTC.

This clonotype was observed a handful of times. This chain links TRBV20-1 with TRBJ2-7, with 10 bases identical to TRBD1. Trimming at V came to 3 bases and at J to 0 bases, leaving 20 bases not matched to a gene. Per the germline V gene, CDR1 is DFQATT and CDR2 is SNEGSKA (reference sequence). This CDR3 region has 20 residues. The CDR3 bases are TGCAGTGCTAGTCGTGATCCGGGACAGGGGAAATTTGCGGGCTCCTACGAGCAGTACTTC. It is translated as CSASRDPGQGKFAGSYEQYF.

This rearrangement joins TRBV29-1 to TRBJ1-2; a weak D match, TRBD1 (5 bases). Germline lookup yields CDR1 SQVTM and CDR2 ANQGSEA. CDR3 length equals 13 residues. V was cut by 4 bases and J by 8 bases, with 17 bases left in between. In nucleotides, the CDR3 is TGCAGCGTTGGCAGCGTGGGGCGCGGAGGCTACACCTTC. Its translation: CSVGSVGRGGYTF.

This clonotype was counted only a few times. The V call is TRBV6-6, the J call TRBJ1-2; D may be TRBD1 (5 bases). V lost 5 bases to trimming and J lost 7 bases, with 20 bases between them. Germline CDR1 MNHNY, CDR2 SVGAGI (reference sequence). This CDR3 region has 15 residues. CDR3 nucleotides: TGTGCCAGCAGTCCTGGTGCAGGGTCGTCGATTGGCTACACCTTC. It is translated as CASSPGAGSSIGYTF.

The chain couples TRBV6-6 to TRBJ1-5, with 7 nucleotides matching TRBD1. The J segment lost 7 bases and the V segment lost 6 bases, leaving 9 bases of the junction unmatched. CDR1 MNHNY and CDR2 SVGAGI come from the germline V gene (reference sequence). The CDR3 has 14 residues. The DNA for the CDR3 is TGTGCCAGCAGAGAAGACAGGGATCGGCAGCCCCAGCATTTT. Protein sequence: CASREDRDRQPQHF.

This clonotype was detected many times. The chain links TRBV11-2 to TRBJ2-1; D perhaps matches TRBD2 (7 bases). Germline V CDR1 and CDR2: SGHAT, FQNNGV. Between the trimmed V and J ends, which lost 7 bases and 5 bases, there was a span of 18 bases. The CDR3 contains 15 residues. The CDR3 nucleotides read TGTGCCAGCACCCAGATTGCGGGGGCCAACAATGAGCAGTTCTTC. Residues: CASTQIAGANNEQFF.

This clonotype was recorded at least ten times. The rearrangement joins TRBV27 to TRBJ2-3; D not resolved. Trimming took 3 bases from V and 4 from J, leaving 11 bases between them. Germline V gene sequence: CDR1 MNHEY, CDR2 SMNVEV (reference sequence). The CDR3 sequence is 14 residues long. CDR3 protein: CASSFMGVADTQYF. The CDR3 DNA reads TGTGCCAGCAGTTTTATGGGCGTCGCAGATACGCAGTATTTT.